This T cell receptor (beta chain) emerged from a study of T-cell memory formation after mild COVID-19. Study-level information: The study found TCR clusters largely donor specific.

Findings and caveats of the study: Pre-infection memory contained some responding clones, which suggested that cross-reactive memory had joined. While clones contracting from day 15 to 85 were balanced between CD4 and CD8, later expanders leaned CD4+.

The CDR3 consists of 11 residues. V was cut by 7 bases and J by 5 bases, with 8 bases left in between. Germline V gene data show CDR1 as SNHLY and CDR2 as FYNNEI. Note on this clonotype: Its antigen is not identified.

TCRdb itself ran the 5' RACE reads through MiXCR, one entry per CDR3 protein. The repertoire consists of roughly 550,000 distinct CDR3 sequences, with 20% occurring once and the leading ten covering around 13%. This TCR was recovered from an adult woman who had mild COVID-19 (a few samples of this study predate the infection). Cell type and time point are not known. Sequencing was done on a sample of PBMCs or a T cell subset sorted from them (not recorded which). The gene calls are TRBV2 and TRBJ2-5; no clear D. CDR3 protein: CASTGRETQYF. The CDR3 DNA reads TGTGCCAGCACCGGTCGGGAGACCCAGTACTTC.